This passage covers 15 T cell receptor beta chains from one sample sequenced in a study of Ad26.COV2.S vaccination and SARS-CoV-2 variants. Treatment denoted: around 19 received Ad26.COV2.S at low or high dose, single or two shots; roughly five received placebo; per-sample allocation not given. Day 63 following the first vaccine or placebo injection was when the samples were taken. Using immunoSEQ multiplex PCR, the repertoire was profiled, and TCRdb retains in-frame clones only, with some absent. Altogether under 550,000 clones are present, roughly 90% being singletons, with the ten largest covering less than 15%. The source material was peripheral blood, sampled in a trial of Ad26.COV2.S vaccine versus placebo. The receptors stem from a person between 18 and 60 years old who received the Ad26.COV2.S COVID-19 vaccine or a placebo.

V and J are TRBV6-5 and TRBJ2-1; D tentatively reads TRBD1 or TRBD2 (6 bases each). The CDR3 is 15 residues long. Trimming took off 6 bases at V and 8 bases at J, with 20 bases between the two ends. Germline V gene lookup returns CDR1 MNHEY and CDR2 SVGAGI. The CDR3 region has the DNA TGTGCCAGCAGCCCGTTACCCATGGGGGGCTATGAGCAGTTCTTC. Translated, it gives CASSPLPMGGYEQFF.

This chain uses TRBV7-9 with TRBJ1-1, with a weak D call TRBD1 (5 bases). The CDR3 consists of 14 residues. Trimming left V 4 bases short and J 5 bases short, with 14 bases between. The germline gives CDR1 SEHNR, CDR2 FQNEAQ (reference sequence). CDR3 in amino acids: CASSSGGSATEAFF. DNA for the CDR3: TGTGCCAGCAGCTCGGGGGGATCCGCAACTGAAGCTTTCTTT.

V gene TRBV18 combines with J gene TRBJ2-3; tentatively, D is TRBD2 (6 bases). The CDR3 spans 15 residues. V was clipped by 3 bases and J by 0 bases, with 10 bases between them. The germline gives CDR1 KGHSH, CDR2 LQKENI. CDR3 coding DNA: TGTGCCAGCTCACCCTTGAGCGGGAGCACAGATACGCAGTATTTT. Residues: CASSPLSGSTDTQYF.

The chain joins TRBV9 to TRBJ2-5; weak D call: TRBD2 (6 bases). The CDR3 spans 15 residues. V shed 0 bases and J shed 4 bases, with 13 bases lying between them. Germline V lookup: CDR1 SGDLS, CDR2 YYNGEE. CDR3 residues: CASSVEGSGGETQYF. The CDR3 DNA is TGTGCCAGCAGCGTAGAGGGGTCCGGGGGAGAGACCCAGTACTTC.

The chain couples TRBV11-3 to TRBJ2-3; D gene uncertain. Trimming pared 2 bases from V and 2 bases from J, leaving 14 bases between. Germline CDR1 is SGHNT and CDR2 is YENEEA. The CDR3 is 16 amino acids. CDR3 amino acids: CASSLLPGPNTDTQYF. CDR3 DNA: TGTGCCAGCAGCTTACTTCCTGGACCCAACACAGATACGCAGTATTTT. The full variable domain, in which reference TRBV11-3 and TRBJ2-3 provide the parts outside the CDR3, is EAGVVQSPRYKIIEKKQPVAFWCNPISGHNTLYWYLQNLGQGPELLIRYENEEAVDDSQLPKDRFSAERLKGVDSTLKIQPAELGDSAVYLCASSLLPGPNTDTQYFGPGTRLTVL.

V gene TRBV7-2 combines with J gene TRBJ1-4; D gene ambiguous. In germline, CDR1 is SGHTA, CDR2 FQGNSA. V was shortened by 1 base and J by 10 bases, with 10 bases between the two germline ends. The CDR3 loop spans 13 amino acids. The CDR3 sequence: CASSLGTSGKLFF. In DNA form, the CDR3 reads TGTGCCAGCAGCTTAGGGACTTCAGGAAAACTGTTTTTT.

The rearrangement links TRBV27 to TRBJ2-1, with a tentative D call TRBD2 (6 bases). V was pared by 7 bases and J by 0 bases, with 16 bases between. The length of the CDR3 is 16 residues. CDR1 MNHEY and CDR2 SMNVEV come from the germline V gene (reference sequence). The CDR3 coding sequence is TGTGCCAGCAACCTGGAGGGGACTTCCTCCTACAATGAGCAGTTCTTC. Translating it yields CASNLEGTSSYNEQFF.

This clone was seen more than once but under ten times. V usage is TRBV3-1 (or the pseudogene TRBV3-2) and J usage is TRBJ1-2, with D uncertain. The germline CDR1 and CDR2 sequences are LGHDT and YNNKEL (reference sequence). V lost 0 bases and J lost 7, with 9 bases in between. This CDR3 is built from 13 residues. The CDR3 loop reads CASSQETFFGYTF. The DNA for the CDR3 is TGTGCCAGCAGCCAAGAAACGTTTTTTGGCTACACCTTC.

The DNA of the CDR3 is TGCGCCAGCAGCCCAACGACAGGGGGGGGTTACAATGAGCAGTTCTTC. Protein sequence: CASSPTTGGGYNEQFF. This chain connects TRBV4-3 to TRBJ2-1; 9 bases fit TRBD1. Germline trimming cut 4 bases from V and 4 bases from J; bases unmatched to any gene: 8. The CDR3 totals 16 residues. Germline lookup yields CDR1 LGHNA and CDR2 YSLEER.

V gene TRBV18 combines with J gene TRBJ1-5; D may be TRBD1 (5 bases). The length of the CDR3 is 13 residues. CDR1 is KGHSH and CDR2 is LQKENI in the germline V gene. Trimming shortened V by 8 bases and J by 4 bases, and 12 bases separated the two germline ends. The CDR3 reads CASAQGENQPQHF. The CDR3 DNA sequence: TGTGCCAGCGCCCAGGGTGAAAATCAGCCCCAGCATTTT.

This clone came up once. The chain recombines TRBV9 with TRBJ1-1; 9 nucleotides match TRBD1. Germline V gene data show CDR1 as SGDLS and CDR2 as YYNGEE. CDR3 length equals 15 residues. Unmatched junction bases numbered 4, after V lost 3 bases and J lost 1 base. CDR3 coding DNA: TGTGCCAGCAGCGAACGACAGGGGGGGAACACTGAAGCTTTCTTT. Protein: CASSERQGGNTEAFF.

The rearrangement joins TRBV18 to TRBJ2-7; D call uncertain. CDR1 and CDR2 from the germline V gene are KGHSH and LQKENI. The CDR3 sequence is 16 residues long. Trimming cost V 0 bases and J 0 bases, with 12 bases left between them. Here the CDR3 DNA reads TGTGCCAGCTCACCACCGGCAGGCTGGAGCTCCTACGAGCAGTACTTC. This gives the protein CASSPPAGWSSYEQYF. The variable domain in full, with the rest retrieved from reference TRBV18 and TRBJ2-7, is NAGVMQNPRHLVRRRGQEARLRCSPMKGHSHVYWYRQLPEEGLKFMVYLQKENIIDESGMPKERFSAEFPKEGPSILRIQQVVRGDSAAYFCASSPPAGWSSYEQYFGPGTRLTVT.

The sample holds one count of this clone. This chain links TRBV6-6 with TRBJ2-1; possible D gene TRBD2, 6 bases. V was shortened by 7 bases and J by 9 bases, with 25 bases between the two germline ends. Per the germline V gene, CDR1 is MNHNY and CDR2 is SVGAGI (reference sequence). This CDR3 contains 16 residues. The CDR3 DNA sequence: TGTGCCAGCAATCAACCCGTTGGGGAGGCCCGGGTTGAGCAGTTCTTC. Protein sequence: CASNQPVGEARVEQFF.

This chain links TRBV7-9 with TRBJ2-5; D is tentatively TRBD1 or TRBD2 (5 bases each). The ends were cut back, 4 bases at V and 4 bases at J, with 16 bases in the middle. In germline, CDR1 is SEHNR, CDR2 FQNEAQ (reference sequence). The CDR3 is 15 residues long. The CDR3 loop is CASSSPGPLPETQYF. The CDR3 nucleotides read TGTGCCAGCAGCTCCCCGGGACCCCTCCCAGAGACCCAGTACTTC.

This rearrangement joins TRBV2 to TRBJ1-2; TRBD1 matches 12 bases. The germline V gene has CDR1 SNHLY and CDR2 FYNNEI. The CDR3 extends over 14 amino acids. Trimming cost V 0 bases and J 9 bases; bases outside gene matches: 2. CDR3 bases: TGTGCCAGCAGTGAAGCGGGACAGGGGGCTAGCTACACCTTC. Its translation: CASSEAGQGASYTF.